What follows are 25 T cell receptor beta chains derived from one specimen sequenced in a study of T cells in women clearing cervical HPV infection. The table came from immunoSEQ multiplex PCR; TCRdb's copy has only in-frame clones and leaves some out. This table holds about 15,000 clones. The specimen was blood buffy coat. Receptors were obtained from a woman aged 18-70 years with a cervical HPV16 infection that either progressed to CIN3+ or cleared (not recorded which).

The part of the CDR3 DNA that was read is TGTGCCAGTACCTCGCGGGAAAAA. Translating it yields CASTSREK. The CDR3, in full, reads CASTSREKLFF. The chain couples TRBV19 to TRBJ1-4; D not certain. The read terminates 3 residues before the CDR3 end, so the remaining end is supplied by the germline J gene. Trimming shortened V by 7 bases and J by 8 bases, and 8 bases separated the two germline ends. CDR1 and CDR2 from the germline V gene are LNHDA and SQIVND (reference sequence). The CDR3 covers 11 residues.

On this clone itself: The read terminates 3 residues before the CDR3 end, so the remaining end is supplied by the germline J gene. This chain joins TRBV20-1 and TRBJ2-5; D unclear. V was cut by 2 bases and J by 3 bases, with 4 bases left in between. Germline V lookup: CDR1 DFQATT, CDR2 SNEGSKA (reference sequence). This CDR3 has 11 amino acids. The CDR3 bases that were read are TGCAGTGCTAGACAGGAAGAGACC. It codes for CSARQEET. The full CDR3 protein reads CSARQEETQYF.

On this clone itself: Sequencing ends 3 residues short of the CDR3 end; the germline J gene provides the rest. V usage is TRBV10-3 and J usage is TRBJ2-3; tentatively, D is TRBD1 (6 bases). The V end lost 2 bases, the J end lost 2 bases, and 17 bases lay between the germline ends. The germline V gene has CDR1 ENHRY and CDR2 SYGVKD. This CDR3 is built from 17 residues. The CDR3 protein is CAISERRPDSYTDTQYF. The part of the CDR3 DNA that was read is TGTGCCATCAGTGAGAGACGCCCGGACAGCTACACAGATACG.

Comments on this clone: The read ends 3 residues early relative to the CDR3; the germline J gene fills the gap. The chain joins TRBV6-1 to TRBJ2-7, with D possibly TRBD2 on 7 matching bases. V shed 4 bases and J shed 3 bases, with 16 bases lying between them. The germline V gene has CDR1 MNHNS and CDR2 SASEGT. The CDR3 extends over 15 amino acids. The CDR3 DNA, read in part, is TGTGCCAGCAGTGTAGCCCCAGGGGAGGGCTACGAG. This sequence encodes CASSVAPGEGYE. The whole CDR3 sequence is CASSVAPGEGYEQYF.

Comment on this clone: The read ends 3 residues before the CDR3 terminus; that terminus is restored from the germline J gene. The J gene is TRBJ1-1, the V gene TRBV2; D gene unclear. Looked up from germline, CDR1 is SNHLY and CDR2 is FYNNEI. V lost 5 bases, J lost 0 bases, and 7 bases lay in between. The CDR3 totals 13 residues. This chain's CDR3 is CASSSDMNTEAFF. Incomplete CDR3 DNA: TGTGCCAGCAGTTCCGACATGAACACTGAA.

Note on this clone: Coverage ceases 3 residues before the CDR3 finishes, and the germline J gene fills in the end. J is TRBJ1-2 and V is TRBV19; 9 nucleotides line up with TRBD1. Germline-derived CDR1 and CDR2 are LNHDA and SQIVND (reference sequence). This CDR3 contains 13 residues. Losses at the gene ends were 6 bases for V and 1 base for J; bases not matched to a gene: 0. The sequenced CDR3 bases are TGTGCCAGTAGGGACAGGGGTAACTATGGC. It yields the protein CASRDRGNYG. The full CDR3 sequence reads CASRDRGNYGYTF.

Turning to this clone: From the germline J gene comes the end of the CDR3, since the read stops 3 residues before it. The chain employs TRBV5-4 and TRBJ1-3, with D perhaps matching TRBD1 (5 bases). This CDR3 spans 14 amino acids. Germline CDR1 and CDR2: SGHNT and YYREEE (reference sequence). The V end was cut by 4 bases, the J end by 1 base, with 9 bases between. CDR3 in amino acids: CASSRGTSGNTIYF. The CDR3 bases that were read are TGTGCCAGCAGCCGGGGGACTTCTGGAAACACC.

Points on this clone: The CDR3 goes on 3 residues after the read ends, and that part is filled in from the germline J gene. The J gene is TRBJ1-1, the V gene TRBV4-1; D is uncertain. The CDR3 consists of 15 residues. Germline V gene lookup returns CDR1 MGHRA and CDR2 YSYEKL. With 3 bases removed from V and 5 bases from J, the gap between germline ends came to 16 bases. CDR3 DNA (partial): TGCGCCAGCAGCCACGACGGAGGGCGAGGGACTGAA. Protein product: CASSHDGGRGTE. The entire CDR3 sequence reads CASSHDGGRGTEAFF.

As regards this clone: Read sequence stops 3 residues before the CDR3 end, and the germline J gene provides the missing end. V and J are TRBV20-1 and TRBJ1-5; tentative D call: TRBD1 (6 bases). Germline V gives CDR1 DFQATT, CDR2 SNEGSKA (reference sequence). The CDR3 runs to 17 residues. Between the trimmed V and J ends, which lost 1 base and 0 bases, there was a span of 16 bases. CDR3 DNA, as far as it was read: TGCAGTGCTAGAGCTACAGGGCGGGCTAATAGCAATCAGCCC. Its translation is CSARATGRANSNQP. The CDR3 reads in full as CSARATGRANSNQPQHF.

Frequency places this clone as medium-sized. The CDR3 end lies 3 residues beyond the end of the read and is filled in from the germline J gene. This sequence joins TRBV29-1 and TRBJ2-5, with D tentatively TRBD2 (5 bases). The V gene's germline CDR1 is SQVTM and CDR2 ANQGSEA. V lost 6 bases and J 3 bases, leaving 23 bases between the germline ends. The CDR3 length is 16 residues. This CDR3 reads CSVQFVAGSSKETQYF. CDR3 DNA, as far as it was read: TGCAGCGTACAGTTCGTGGCGGGCTCCTCGAAAGAGACC. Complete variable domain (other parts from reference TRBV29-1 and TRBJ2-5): SAVISQKPSRDICQRGTSLTIQCQVDSQVTMMFWYRQQPGQSLTLIATANQGSEATYESGFVIDKFPISRPNLTFSTLTVSNMSPEDSSIYLCSVQFVAGSSKETQYFGPGTRLLVL.

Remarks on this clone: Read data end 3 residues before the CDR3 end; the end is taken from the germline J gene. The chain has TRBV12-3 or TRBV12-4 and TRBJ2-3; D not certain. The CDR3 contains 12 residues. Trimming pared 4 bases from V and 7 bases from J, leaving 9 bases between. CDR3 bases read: TGTGCCAGCAGTTCCCCAGCGAATACG. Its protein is CASSSPANT. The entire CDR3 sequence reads CASSSPANTQYF.

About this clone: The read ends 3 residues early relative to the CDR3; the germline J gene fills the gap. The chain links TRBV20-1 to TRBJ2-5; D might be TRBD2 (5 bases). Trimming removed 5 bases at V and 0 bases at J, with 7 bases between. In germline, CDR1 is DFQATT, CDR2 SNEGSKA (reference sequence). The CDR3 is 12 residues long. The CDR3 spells CSASGYQETQYF. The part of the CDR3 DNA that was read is TGCAGTGCTTCGGGGTACCAAGAGACC.

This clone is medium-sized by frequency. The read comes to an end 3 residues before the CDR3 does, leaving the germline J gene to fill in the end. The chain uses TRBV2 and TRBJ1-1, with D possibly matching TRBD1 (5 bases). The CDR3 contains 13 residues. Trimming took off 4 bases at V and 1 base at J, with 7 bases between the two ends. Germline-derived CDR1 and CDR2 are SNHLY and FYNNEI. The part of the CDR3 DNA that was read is TGTGCCAGCAGTGGAGACAGGAACACTGAA. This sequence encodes CASSGDRNTE. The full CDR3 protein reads CASSGDRNTEAFF. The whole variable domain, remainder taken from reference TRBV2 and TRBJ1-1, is EPEVTQTPSHQVTQMGQEVILRCVPISNHLYFYWYRQILGQKVEFLVSFYNNEISEKSEIFDDQFSVERPDGSNFTLKIRSTKLEDSAMYFCASSGDRNTEAFFGQGTRLTVV.

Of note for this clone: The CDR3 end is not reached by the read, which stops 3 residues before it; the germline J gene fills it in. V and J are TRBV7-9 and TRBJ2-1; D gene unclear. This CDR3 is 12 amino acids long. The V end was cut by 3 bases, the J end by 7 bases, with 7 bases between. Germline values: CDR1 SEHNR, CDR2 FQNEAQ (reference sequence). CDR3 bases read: TGTGCCAGCAGCTTTTTCGGTAATGAG. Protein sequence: CASSFFGNE. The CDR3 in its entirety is CASSFFGNEQFF.

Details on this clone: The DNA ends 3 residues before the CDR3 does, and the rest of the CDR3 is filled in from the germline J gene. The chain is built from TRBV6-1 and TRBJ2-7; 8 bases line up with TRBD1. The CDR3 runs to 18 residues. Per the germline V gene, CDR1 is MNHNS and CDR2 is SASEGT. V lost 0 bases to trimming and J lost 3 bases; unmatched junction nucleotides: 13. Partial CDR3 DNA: TGTGCCAGCAGTGAAGCGCTGGGGGCAGGGGGCCGTTTCTACGAG. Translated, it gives CASSEALGAGGRFYE. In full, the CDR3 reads CASSEALGAGGRFYEQYF.

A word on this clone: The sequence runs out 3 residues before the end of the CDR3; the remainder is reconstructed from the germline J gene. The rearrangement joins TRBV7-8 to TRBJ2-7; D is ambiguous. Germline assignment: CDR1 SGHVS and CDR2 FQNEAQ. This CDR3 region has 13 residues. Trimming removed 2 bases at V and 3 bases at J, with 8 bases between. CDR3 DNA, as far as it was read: TGTGCCAGCAGCTTATATAGCAGCTACGAG. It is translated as CASSLYSSYE. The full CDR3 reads CASSLYSSYEQYF.

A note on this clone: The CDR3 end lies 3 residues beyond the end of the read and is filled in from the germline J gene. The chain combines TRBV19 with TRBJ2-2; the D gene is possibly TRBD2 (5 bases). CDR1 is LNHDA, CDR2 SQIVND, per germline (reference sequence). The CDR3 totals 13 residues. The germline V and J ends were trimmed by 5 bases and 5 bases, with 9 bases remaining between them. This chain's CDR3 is CASSSPGTGELFF. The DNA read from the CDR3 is TGTGCCAGTAGTTCCCCGGGGACCGGGGAG.

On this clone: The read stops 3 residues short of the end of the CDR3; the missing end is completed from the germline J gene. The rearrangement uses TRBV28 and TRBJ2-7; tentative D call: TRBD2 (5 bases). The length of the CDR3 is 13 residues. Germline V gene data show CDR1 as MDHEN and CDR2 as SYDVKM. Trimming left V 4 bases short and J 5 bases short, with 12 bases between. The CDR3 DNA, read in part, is TGTGCCAGCAGTTGGATTAGCGCTCACGAG. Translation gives CASSWISAHE. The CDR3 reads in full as CASSWISAHEQYF.

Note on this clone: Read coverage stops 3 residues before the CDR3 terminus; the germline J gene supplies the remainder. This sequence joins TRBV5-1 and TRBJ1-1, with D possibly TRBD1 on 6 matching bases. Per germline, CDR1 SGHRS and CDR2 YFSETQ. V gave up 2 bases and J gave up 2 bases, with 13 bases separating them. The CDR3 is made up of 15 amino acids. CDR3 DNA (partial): TGCGCCAGCAGCTTAACAGGGTCCCAAAACACTGAA. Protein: CASSLTGSQNTE. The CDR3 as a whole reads CASSLTGSQNTEAFF.

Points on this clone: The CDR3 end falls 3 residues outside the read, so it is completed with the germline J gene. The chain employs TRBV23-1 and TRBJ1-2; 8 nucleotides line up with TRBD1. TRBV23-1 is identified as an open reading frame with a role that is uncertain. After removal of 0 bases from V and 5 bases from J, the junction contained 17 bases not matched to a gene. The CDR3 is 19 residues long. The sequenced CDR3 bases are TGCGCCAGCAGTCAATCGTTGTGTCAGGGGGCGAGCAGTATGTATGGC. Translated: CASSQSLCQGASSMYG. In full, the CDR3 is CASSQSLCQGASSMYGYTF.

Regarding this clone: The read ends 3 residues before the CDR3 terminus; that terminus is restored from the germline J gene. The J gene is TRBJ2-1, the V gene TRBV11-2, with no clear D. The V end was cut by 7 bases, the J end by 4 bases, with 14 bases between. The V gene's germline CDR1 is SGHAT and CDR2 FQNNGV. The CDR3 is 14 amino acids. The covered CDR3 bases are TGTGCCAGCACCTGGGCACGTAATTACAATGAG. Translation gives CASTWARNYNE. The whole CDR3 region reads CASTWARNYNEQFF.

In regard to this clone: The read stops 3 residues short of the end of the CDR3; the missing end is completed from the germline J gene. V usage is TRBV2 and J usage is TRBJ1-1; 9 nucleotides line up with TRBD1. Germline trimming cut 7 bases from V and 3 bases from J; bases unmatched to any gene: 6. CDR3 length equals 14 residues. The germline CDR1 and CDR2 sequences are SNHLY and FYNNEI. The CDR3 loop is CASKRDREYTEAFF. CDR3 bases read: TGTGCCAGCAAAAGGGACAGGGAGTACACTGAA.

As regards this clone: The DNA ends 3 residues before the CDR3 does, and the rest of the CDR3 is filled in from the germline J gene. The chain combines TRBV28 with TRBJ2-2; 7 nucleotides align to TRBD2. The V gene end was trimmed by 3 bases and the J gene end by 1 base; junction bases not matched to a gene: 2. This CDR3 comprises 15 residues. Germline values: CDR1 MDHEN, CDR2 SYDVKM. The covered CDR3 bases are TGTGCCAGCAGTTTGGGGGGGGTGAACACCGGGGAG. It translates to CASSLGGVNTGE. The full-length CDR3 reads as CASSLGGVNTGELFF. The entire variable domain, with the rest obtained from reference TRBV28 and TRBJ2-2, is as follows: DVKVTQSSRYLVKRTGEKVFLECVQDMDHENMFWYRQDPGLGLRLIYFSYDVKMKEKGDIPEGYSVSREKKERFSLILESASTNQTSMYLCASSLGGVNTGELFFGEGSRLTVL.

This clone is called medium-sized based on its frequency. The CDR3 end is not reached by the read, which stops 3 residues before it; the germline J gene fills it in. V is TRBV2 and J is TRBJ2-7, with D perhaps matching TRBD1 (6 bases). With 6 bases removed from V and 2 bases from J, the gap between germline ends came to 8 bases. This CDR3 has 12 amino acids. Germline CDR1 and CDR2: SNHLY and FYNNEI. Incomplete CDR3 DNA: TGTGCCAGCAGGGGGGCAGCCTACGAG. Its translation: CASRGAAYE. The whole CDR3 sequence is CASRGAAYEQYF.

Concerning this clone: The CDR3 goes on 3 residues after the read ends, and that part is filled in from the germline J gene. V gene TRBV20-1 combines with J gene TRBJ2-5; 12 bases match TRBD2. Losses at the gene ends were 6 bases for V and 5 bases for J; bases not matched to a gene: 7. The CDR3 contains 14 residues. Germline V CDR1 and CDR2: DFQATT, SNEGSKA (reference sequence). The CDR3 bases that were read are TGCAGTGCCCGACTAGCGGGGGAGTGGGAGACC. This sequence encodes CSARLAGEWET. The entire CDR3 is CSARLAGEWETQYF.